This record looks at one TCR beta chain sequence and its context. Its antigen is not known. Trimming removed 5 bases at V and 10 bases at J, with 18 bases between. This CDR3 region has 14 residues. Per germline, CDR1 SGHTA and CDR2 FQGNSA. This specimen comes from a study of T cells in Graves' hyperthyroidism and ophthalmopathy. In the study overall: Prior to any treatment, at the point of initial diagnosis, peripheral blood was collected. Study-wide results and caveats: Ophthalmopathy and stable hyperthyroidism were separated by a 13 V-J model.

Amplification targeted TCR beta CDR3 regions from RNA transcripts. HTBI primers were the set used in a first-round RT-PCR of the TCR CDR3. TCRdb analysed the multiplex PCR reads with MiXCR anew, one entry per CDR3 protein. The data contain about 600,000 distinct CDR3 sequences, 15% to 20% of them seen just once; the ten biggest clones take up 3% to 4%. This receptor was obtained from a woman between 40 and 55 years old with Graves' ophthalmopathy. Source material: blood. The rearrangement links TRBV7-2 to TRBJ2-1; D call uncertain. The chain's CDR3 is CASSPPNTAREQFF. The CDR3 DNA sequence: TGTGCCAGCAGCCCCCCGAATACTGCTCGGGAGCAGTTCTTC.